The present T cell receptor (beta chain) was sequenced within a study of blood T cell repertoires in COVID-19. The overall study: Some COVID-19 samples were acute and others convalescent; all came from the United States, Italy and Spain. The cDNA or gDNA used as material had been derived from T cells, B-cell-depleted T cells, or PBMCs.

The CDR3 is made up of 12 amino acids. The V gene lost 4 bases and the J gene lost 5 bases, with 9 bases spanning the gap. CDR1 and CDR2 from the germline V gene are SGHNT and YYREEE (reference sequence). Original methodology: Estimated nucleated cell counts came from reference gene primer amplification. The repertoire was sequenced with immunoSEQ multiplex PCR; TCRdb's copy has only in-frame clones and lacks some. From that table come the V and J calls and clone size; the DNA was used to work out D and trimming. The data show approximately 280,000 clones, around 88% seen once. This chain connects TRBV5-4 to TRBJ1-2, with D uncertain. The TCR was taken from a middle-aged man with acute or convalescent COVID-19. The specimen sequenced was peripheral blood. As DNA, the CDR3 is TGTGCCAGCAGCGTGACGGGTTATGGCTACACCTTC. Translated, it gives CASSVTGYGYTF. Based on the CDR3 plus reference TRBV5-4 and TRBJ1-2, the full variable domain is ETGVTQSPTHLIKTRGQQVTLRCSSQSGHNTVSWYQQALGQGPQFIFQYYREEENGRGNFPPRFSGLQFPNYSSELNVNALELDDSALYLCASSVTGYGYTFGSGTRLTVV.